The 2 T cell receptor beta chains below all came from one sample that was sequenced in a study of cytomegalovirus exposure and HLA in healthy donors. Vbeta (60) and Jbeta (13) primers were used in the PCR. TCRdb's copy holds only in-frame clones and misses some; the assay was immunoSEQ multiplex PCR. The sample consists of 150,000 or so clones, 75% to 80% of them appearing once. The sequencing input was PBMCs. Source of these receptors: a man aged 50 to 59 in good health and CMV-seropositive.

V and J are TRBV5-4 and TRBJ2-6; the D is unclear. CDR3 length: 14 amino acids. Trimming took 2 bases from V and 2 from J, leaving 5 bases between them. Germline loops: CDR1 SGHNT, CDR2 YYREEE (reference sequence). The CDR3 DNA reads as TGTGCCAGCAGCTTTCGAGCTGGGGCCAACGTCCTGACTTTC. Amino acids: CASSFRAGANVLTF.

V is TRBV30 and J is TRBJ1-1; no clear D. Trimming removed 0 bases at V and 1 base at J, with 9 bases between. The CDR3 consists of 14 residues. Per germline, CDR1 GTSNPN and CDR2 SVGIG (reference sequence). The CDR3 spells CAWSVLQQNTEAFF. The CDR3 nucleotides are TGTGCCTGGAGTGTGTTACAGCAGAACACTGAAGCTTTCTTT.